The rows below give T cell receptor beta chains drawn from one sample of a study of monozygotic twins with inflammatory bowel disease. TCRdb processed the 5' RACE reads again and assigns one entry to each CDR3 protein, with no DNA. The sample table includes some 440,000 distinct CDR3 sequences. Sequenced material: blood. The source of these receptors is a human donor with ulcerative colitis or Crohn's disease, or a healthy co-twin of an affected twin (not recorded which). The CDR3 runs from the conserved cysteine through the conserved F or W. Fields, in order: J gene, V gene, CDR3 protein.

j_gene: TRBJ2-1; v_gene: TRBV18; CDR3aa: CASSVTVAGYNEQFF
j_gene: TRBJ2-5; v_gene: TRBV11-2; CDR3aa: CASSPVSGGSTQYF
j_gene: TRBJ2-5; v_gene: TRBV19; CDR3aa: CASRPPGGETQYF
j_gene: TRBJ1-3; v_gene: TRBV18; CDR3aa: CASSPGSLPTIYF
j_gene: TRBJ2-5; v_gene: TRBV7-3; CDR3aa: CASSLGTGGSETQYF
j_gene: TRBJ2-7; v_gene: TRBV19; CDR3aa: CASSMAASFSEQYF
j_gene: TRBJ1-1; v_gene: TRBV27; CDR3aa: CASRKTSIVGTEAFF
j_gene: TRBJ2-5; v_gene: TRBV5-1; CDR3aa: CASSLSQAPGLQETQYF
j_gene: TRBJ2-5; v_gene: TRBV7-2; CDR3aa: CASSLGVFQETQYF
j_gene: TRBJ2-5; v_gene: TRBV5-1; CDR3aa: CASSLETGRETQYF
j_gene: TRBJ2-3; v_gene: TRBV6-2/TRBV6-3; CDR3aa: CASSPNRLAGRTDTQYF
j_gene: TRBJ2-3; v_gene: TRBV4-1; CDR3aa: CASSQEVVVSTDTQYF
j_gene: TRBJ1-1; v_gene: TRBV6-2/TRBV6-3; CDR3aa: CASMGGNTEAFF
j_gene: TRBJ2-7; v_gene: TRBV6-2/TRBV6-3; CDR3aa: CASKSSSGNEQYF
j_gene: TRBJ2-2; v_gene: TRBV1; CDR3aa: CTSSPLAGGNGGELFF
j_gene: TRBJ2-2; v_gene: TRBV7-3; CDR3aa: CASTQRGGQGGTGELFF
j_gene: TRBJ2-2; v_gene: TRBV20-1; CDR3aa: CSARDVRRMDGGELFF
j_gene: TRBJ2-7; v_gene: TRBV3-1; CDR3aa: CASGRQGLAGLEQYF
j_gene: TRBJ2-7; v_gene: TRBV20-1; CDR3aa: CSASETHDSSYEQYF
j_gene: TRBJ2-7; v_gene: TRBV28; CDR3aa: CASSLMAGDYEQYF
j_gene: TRBJ2-3; v_gene: TRBV10-3; CDR3aa: CAARGRLAGSSNWDTQYF
j_gene: TRBJ2-7; v_gene: TRBV5-6; CDR3aa: CASSLRDHSYEQYF
j_gene: TRBJ2-2; v_gene: TRBV11-1; CDR3aa: CASSSLTGGIAGVGTGELFF
j_gene: TRBJ1-2; v_gene: TRBV12-3/TRBV12-4; CDR3aa: CASSFSLSANYGYTF
j_gene: TRBJ2-7; v_gene: TRBV10-3; CDR3aa: CAISASYEQYF
j_gene: TRBJ2-3; v_gene: TRBV6-1; CDR3aa: CASSTYLNTDTQYF
j_gene: TRBJ2-1; v_gene: TRBV18; CDR3aa: CASSGARDNEQFF
j_gene: TRBJ2-7; v_gene: TRBV29-1; CDR3aa: CSVLSSDEQYF
j_gene: TRBJ1-1; v_gene: TRBV20-1; CDR3aa: CSALPTTDTEAFF
j_gene: TRBJ2-3; v_gene: TRBV11-2; CDR3aa: CASSSTTGVDTQYF
j_gene: TRBJ2-1; v_gene: TRBV5-5; CDR3aa: CASSFEGQGYNEQFF
j_gene: TRBJ2-7; v_gene: TRBV6-5; CDR3aa: CATGSGGVYEQYF
j_gene: TRBJ2-5; v_gene: TRBV7-2; CDR3aa: CASSEAGIQETQYF
j_gene: TRBJ2-2; v_gene: TRBV5-3; CDR3aa: CARPPYSTGATGELFF
j_gene: TRBJ1-5; v_gene: TRBV19; CDR3aa: CASSSPRQGPIQPQHF
j_gene: TRBJ2-2; v_gene: TRBV4-2; CDR3aa: CASSQGSGENTGELFF